This TCR beta chain was identified in a study of shared clonotypes between healthy human individuals. The CD4+ fraction was divided into a CD45RA+ naive subset and a CD45RA-negative memory subset. As regards this clone: The same CDR3 can be traced to other DNA sequences in this sample.

The authors split each subset's genomic DNA evenly across several immunoSEQ plates. Generated by immunoSEQ multiplex PCR, the TCRdb table keeps only in-frame clones and is missing some. The table has 850,000 to 1,100,000 clones, 60% to 85% seen once. The CDR3 spans 12 residues. In germline, CDR1 is SGHRS, CDR2 YFSETQ. V dropped 2 bases and J dropped 4 bases, with 7 bases sitting between them. The source of this sequence is a man aged 18 to 30 in good health. Some clones in this sample may be carry-over from other donors' samples. The chain carries TRBV5-1 and TRBJ2-7, with no clear D. The specimen sequenced was memory CD4+ T cells from PBMCs. As to subset: CD45RA-negative fraction. The CDR3, as DNA: TGCGCCAGCAGCTTAGGTGTTTACGAGCAGTACTTC. It is translated as CASSLGVYEQYF.